This T cell receptor beta chain was documented in a study of shared clonotypes between healthy human individuals. Positive CCR7 selection of CD45RO-negative cells yielded the naive CD8 cells, and terminally differentiated effector memory CD45RA+ cells were excluded. Adult donors, all healthy and HIV-negative, had no recent acute infections or vaccinations. General study results and limits: A reduction in generation probabilities was seen for non-shared clonotypes relative to those shared by all four donors.

As for this clone: Its antigen is unidentified.

The CDR3 is 17 residues long. V dropped 4 bases and J dropped 0 bases, with 16 bases sitting between them. The V gene's germline CDR1 is SEHNR and CDR2 FQNEAQ (reference sequence). The assay ran at deep level. Sequencing used immunoSEQ multiplex PCR; TCRdb keeps in-frame clones, though not all of them. The sample includes fewer than 850,000 clones, about 96% seen only once; the top ten take over 0.2%. What was sequenced was naive CD8+ T cells sorted from blood. The receptor was derived from a man in his thirties or forties in good health. The chain employs TRBV7-9 and TRBJ2-1; D gene ambiguous. The CDR3 loop is CASSSPLHPSSYNEQFF. In DNA form, the CDR3 reads TGTGCCAGCAGCTCCCCTCTCCACCCGAGCTCCTACAATGAGCAGTTCTTC.